This TCR beta chain appears in the sequencing data of a study of naive and memory T cell subsets. Both TRBC1 and TRBC2 were covered by a beta constant-region primer of two equimolar oligonucleotides. An oligonucleotide with the SP2 primer and a 12-nucleotide UMI was ligated to the cDNA 3' end. TCRdb independently ran MiXCR on the UMI-ligation and nested PCR reads; one entry per CDR3 protein. Counted here are around 29,000 distinct CDR3 sequences, approximately 11% occurring once; the ten biggest clones make up approximately 17%. This CDR3 contains 14 residues. The germline V gene has CDR1 SGHTA and CDR2 FQGNSA. V lost 3 bases and J 2 bases, leaving 11 bases between the germline ends. CD4+ T cell IFNgamma after overnight CMV lysate exposure gave donor CMV status. Cells stained for CD3, CD4, CD8, CD45RA, CD27 and viability were sorted into four CD45RA/CD27 subsets. In its sample, this clonotype is medium-sized. No antigen is known for it.

Study observations and caveats: Over 90% of naive TCR sequences appeared only once, unlike memory subsets.

The receptor comes from a human donor in good health. Sequenced sample: effector memory CD4+ T cells from blood. Subset: effector memory, CD45RA- CD27-. The chain combines TRBV7-2 with TRBJ2-7; D is uncertain. The CDR3 protein is CASSLGSTTYEQYF. In DNA, the CDR3 is TGTGCCAGCAGCTTGGGAAGTACAACCTACGAGCAGTACTTC.